This T cell receptor (beta chain) is from a study of regulatory T cells in long-lasting Graves disease. Regarding time point: newly diagnosed GD, antithyroid drugs for less than 3 months. The authors made the TCR library using RNA they extracted from PBMCs. Researchers made TCR beta libraries by using iRepertoire HTBI primers and running Arm-PCR on CDR3 regions. Via MiXCR, TCRdb re-called the multiplex PCR reads, giving one row per CDR3 protein. The table records around 450,000 distinct CDR3 sequences, 15% of them present only once. J gave up 1 base and V 5 bases, and 11 bases lay outside the gene matches. Germline CDR1 is MNHEY and CDR2 is SMNVEV (reference sequence). The CDR3 contains 18 residues. This sample was also put to use in a study of T cells in Graves' hyperthyroidism and ophthalmopathy.

The chain links TRBV27 to TRBJ2-4, with 10 bases aligning to TRBD1. The sequence was obtained from a woman in her 30s with Graves disease. The sequences come from peripheral blood mononuclear cells (PBMCs), collected at new diagnosis, from a patient treated with antithyroid drugs. The CDR3 DNA sequence: TGTGCCAGCAGTCCGGGACAGGGGTCGGCGGGGGCCAAAAACATTCAGTACTTC. This codes for CASSPGQGSAGAKNIQYF.